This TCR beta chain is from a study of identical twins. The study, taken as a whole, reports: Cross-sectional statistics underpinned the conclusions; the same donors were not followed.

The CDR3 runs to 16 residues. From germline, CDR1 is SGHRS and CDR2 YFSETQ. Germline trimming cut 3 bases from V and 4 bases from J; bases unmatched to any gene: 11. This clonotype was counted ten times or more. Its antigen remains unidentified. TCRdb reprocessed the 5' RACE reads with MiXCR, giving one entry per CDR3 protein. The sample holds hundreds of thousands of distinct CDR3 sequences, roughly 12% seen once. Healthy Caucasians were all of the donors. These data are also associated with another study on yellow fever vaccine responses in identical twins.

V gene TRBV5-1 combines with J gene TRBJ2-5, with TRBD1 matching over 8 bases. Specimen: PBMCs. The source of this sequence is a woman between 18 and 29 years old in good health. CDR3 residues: CASSYYQTGAGETQYF. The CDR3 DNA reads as TGCGCCAGCAGCTACTACCAGACAGGGGCCGGAGAGACCCAGTACTTC.